This paragraph reports one T cell receptor (beta chain). Its antigen is still unknown. The assay was immunoSEQ multiplex PCR, and TCRdb's table has in-frame clones only and misses some. The sample shows tens of thousands of clones, more than 75% of them seen only once. The V end lost 2 bases, the J end lost 2 bases, and 9 bases lay between the germline ends. The length of the CDR3 is 15 residues. Germline V lookup: CDR1 KGHSH, CDR2 LQKENI. This sample is part of a study of Tregs in tolerant kidney transplant recipients. Study-level points and caveats: Changing PCR primers prevented nucleotide comparison between some patients' samples.

Mixed chimerism was transient after nonmyeloablative marrow transplants from related graft donors. The receptor comes from a human patient who received a combined kidney and bone marrow transplant. Some of the T cells may derive from the graft donor. Sequencing was performed on CD4+ T cells from blood (PBMCs), taken 6 months after the transplant. This chain joins TRBV18 and TRBJ1-4; no reliable D call. The CDR3 sequence is CASSPVIHTNEKLFF. CDR3 DNA: TGTGCCAGCTCACCAGTCATACATACTAATGAAAAACTGTTTTTT.